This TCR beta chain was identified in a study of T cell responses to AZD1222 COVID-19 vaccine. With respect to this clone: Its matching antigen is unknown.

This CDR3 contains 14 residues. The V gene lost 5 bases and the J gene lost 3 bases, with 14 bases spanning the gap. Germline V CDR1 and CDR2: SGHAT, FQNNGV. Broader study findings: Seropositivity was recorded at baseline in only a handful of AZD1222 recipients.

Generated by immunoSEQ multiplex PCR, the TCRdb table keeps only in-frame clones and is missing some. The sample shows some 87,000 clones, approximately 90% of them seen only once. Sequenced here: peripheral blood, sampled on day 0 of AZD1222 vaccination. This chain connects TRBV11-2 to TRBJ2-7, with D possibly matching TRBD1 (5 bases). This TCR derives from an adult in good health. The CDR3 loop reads CASSPAPGNYEQYF. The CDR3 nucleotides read TGTGCCAGCAGCCCCGCGCCAGGGAACTACGAGCAGTACTTC.